What follows are 3 T cell receptor beta chains derived from one specimen sequenced in a study of beta chain features in type 1 diabetes. What was sequenced were expressed TCRB transcripts, since all of the isolated RNA had been reverse transcribed. Only in-frame clones appear in the TCRdb table, and some are missing; sequencing was by immunoSEQ multiplex PCR. The sample carries over 120,000 clones, about 10% recorded once. The sequenced sample was naive CD4+ T cells from blood. The receptor set was obtained from a man between 18 and 35 years old in good health.

The V and J genes are TRBV5-1 and TRBJ1-1, with D perhaps matching TRBD1 (5 bases). Per germline, CDR1 SGHRS and CDR2 YFSETQ. The length of the CDR3 is 13 residues. V lost 4 bases and J 10 bases, leaving 17 bases between the germline ends. CDR3 residues: CASSDGPGRGAFF. CDR3 nucleotides: TGCGCCAGCAGCGATGGACCAGGGAGGGGAGCTTTCTTT.

This clone has only a few counts. This sequence joins TRBV10-1 and TRBJ1-1, with D maybe TRBD1 (5 bases). Per the germline V gene, CDR1 is WNHNN and CDR2 is SYGVQD (reference sequence). The germline V and J ends were trimmed by 0 bases and 11 bases, with 16 bases remaining between them. The CDR3 is made up of 14 amino acids. DNA for the CDR3: TGCGCCAGCAGTGAGTCGAACCTTGACCGGGGGGCTTTCTTT. It is translated as CASSESNLDRGAFF.

This clone was counted a few times. The chain combines TRBV5-1 with TRBJ2-2, with TRBD2 identical over 8 bases. With V trimmed by 1 base and J by 3 bases, 2 bases remained unmatched. CDR1 and CDR2 (germline): SGHRS, YFSETQ. The CDR3 covers 15 residues. Here the CDR3 DNA reads TGCGCCAGCAGCTTGAGAGCGGGGGACACCGGGGAGCTGTTTTTT. Translated, it gives CASSLRAGDTGELFF.